One T cell receptor beta chain is described in this entry. Its target is unknown. This entry is derived from a study of T cell repertoires in cytomegalovirus infection. TCRdb reanalysed the reads using MiXCR and keeps one entry per CDR3 protein. The sample has approximately 300,000 distinct CDR3 sequences, just under 30% seen once. V was cut by 3 bases and J by 10 bases, with 13 bases left in between. The CDR3 runs to 13 residues. Germline CDR1 reads SGHVS; CDR2 reads FNYEAQ. The study, taken as a whole, reports: CMV carriers having the relevant HLA were flagged by cumulative public TCR beta family frequency.

The material was cultured PBMCs, obtained from culture after CMV antigen stimulation. The receptor was derived from a human donor in good health (CMV status not recorded). Some clones in this sample may be carry-over from other donors' samples. The rearrangement links TRBV7-6 to TRBJ2-4; no clear D gene. The CDR3 DNA sequence: TGTGCCAGCAGCTTGGAGTATAGAAGGATTCAGTACTTC. Translating gives CASSLEYRRIQYF.